This T cell receptor (beta chain) was recorded in a study of T cells in tumors after PD-1 blockade. Study-wide background: Patients received pembrolizumab 200 mg every 3 weeks or cemiplimab 350 mg every 2 weeks. Daily vismodegib 150 mg continued in a subset of anti-PD-1-treated patients.

Regarding this clone: As yet, its antigen is unknown.

Study-wide results and limits: Blood contained about 40% of the tumor's TCR clonotypes.

There are 17 residues in the CDR3. J gave up 6 bases and V 4 bases, and 15 bases lay outside the gene matches. Germline CDR1 reads SGHRS; CDR2 reads YFSETQ. Only in-frame clones appear in the TCRdb table, and some are missing; sequencing was by immunoSEQ multiplex PCR. The sample has 60,000 to 70,000 clones; 74% are singletons. The specimen was PBMCs, collected after anti-PD-1 treatment. The sequence was collected from a human donor with basal cell carcinoma. The chain employs TRBV5-1 and TRBJ2-5; 10 bases are a match to TRBD2. The DNA for the CDR3 is TGCGCCAGCAGCCCGCCGGGGGTAGCGGGGGGCGGAAAGACCCAGTACTTC. This codes for CASSPPGVAGGGKTQYF.